What follows are 29 T cell receptor beta chains derived from one specimen sequenced in a study of CD8+CD57+ T cells in acquired aplastic anemia. The authors sequenced patients whose flow cytometry had shown CD8+CD57+ cell expansion. Investigators profiled TCR beta VDJ and CDR3 from genomic DNA template. TCRdb ran MiXCR on the reads and lists one entry per CDR3 protein. Of about 190,000 distinct CDR3 sequences in the sample, less than 60% were seen once. Sequenced material: sorted CD4+, CD8+, or CD8+CD57+ T cells (not recorded which) from PBMCs. These receptors were taken from a human donor with aplastic anemia.

The CDR3 DNA reads TGTGCCAGCACGGACAGGGAGACTAACTATGGCTACACCTTC. This gives the protein CASTDRETNYGYTF. This chain connects TRBV7-8 to TRBJ1-2; 8 bases line up with TRBD1. J was trimmed by 0 bases and V by 7 bases; bases with no gene match: 4. The germline CDR1 and CDR2 sequences are SGHVS and FQNEAQ. The CDR3 is 14 amino acids.

This clonotype was seen many times. This sequence joins TRBV12-3 or TRBV12-4 and TRBJ2-5, with D hard to call. The CDR3 is 13 amino acids. The germline V and J ends were trimmed by 4 bases and 5 bases, with 11 bases remaining between them. CDR3 protein: CASSSGSWETQYF. The CDR3 DNA reads TGTGCCAGCAGTTCCGGATCCTGGGAGACCCAGTACTTC.

Ten or more counts support this clonotype. This chain uses TRBV6-5 with TRBJ2-7, with 7 nucleotides matching TRBD2. The V and J ends lost 0 bases and 4 bases, in that order; junction bases with no gene match: 3. From germline, CDR1 is MNHEY and CDR2 SVGAGI. The CDR3 sequence is 14 residues long. CDR3 DNA sequence: TGTGCCAGCAGTTACTCGGGGACTACGTACGAGCAGTACTTC. Amino acid sequence: CASSYSGTTYEQYF.

This chain links TRBV19 with TRBJ1-4; TRBD1 might be the D (5 bases). Trimming cost V 6 bases and J 8 bases, with 19 bases left between them. The length of the CDR3 is 15 residues. Per germline, CDR1 LNHDA and CDR2 SQIVND (reference sequence). The chain's CDR3 is CASSQDWGGWEKLFF. CDR3 DNA sequence: TGTGCCAGTAGCCAAGATTGGGGCGGTTGGGAAAAACTGTTTTTT.

This clonotype appeared a few times. This could be a read error, since a much larger clone is one nucleotide away. The CDR3 region has the DNA TGCGCCACCTCAGCCGGGACAACGAACACCGGGGAGCTGTTTTTT. Translation gives CATSAGTTNTGELFF. The genes are TRBV5-1 and TRBJ2-2, with a weak D call TRBD1 (6 bases). Germline V gene lookup returns CDR1 SGHRS and CDR2 YFSETQ. The CDR3 consists of 15 residues. Between the trimmed V and J ends, which lost 9 bases and 0 bases, there was a span of 15 bases. Based on the CDR3 plus reference TRBV5-1 and TRBJ2-2, the full variable domain is KAGVTQTPRYLIKTRGQQVTLSCSPISGHRSVSWYQQTPGQGLQFLFEYFSETQRNKGNFPGRFSGRQFSNSRSEMNVSTLELGDSALYLCATSAGTTNTGELFFGEGSRLTVL.

The table lists this clonotype with many counts. The rearrangement uses TRBV6-5 and TRBJ1-6; D gene uncertain. The CDR3 loop spans 15 amino acids. Per germline, CDR1 MNHEY and CDR2 SVGAGI. Trimming removed 2 bases from V and 5 bases from J, with 10 bases in between. The CDR3 sequence is CASSYRRANNSPLHF. Written as DNA, the CDR3 is TGTGCCAGCAGTTACCGGAGGGCCAATAATTCACCCCTCCACTTT.

The chain carries TRBV20-1 and TRBJ2-5, with 12 positions matching TRBD2. Per germline, CDR1 DFQATT and CDR2 SNEGSKA (reference sequence). Unmatched junction bases numbered 3, after V lost 2 bases and J lost 2 bases. The CDR3 totals 15 residues. As DNA, the CDR3 is TGCAGTGCTAGAAATCTAGCGGGGGGGCAAGAGACCCAGTACTTC. Its translation is CSARNLAGGQETQYF.

This chain joins TRBV24-1 and TRBJ2-5; TRBD2 agrees at 14 bases. This CDR3 contains 15 residues. The V and J ends lost 11 bases and 5 bases, in that order; junction bases with no gene match: 9. CDR1 is KGHDR, CDR2 SFDVKD, per germline. The DNA for the CDR3 is TGTGCCAGCAGCGGGACTAGCGGGAGAGGGGAGACCCAGTACTTC. Its translation is CASSGTSGRGETQYF.

This rearrangement joins TRBV12-3 or TRBV12-4 to TRBJ1-3; 7 positions agree with TRBD1. The length of the CDR3 is 14 residues. Trimming at V came to 6 bases and at J to 2 bases, leaving 4 bases not matched to a gene. The CDR3 nucleotides read TGTGCCAGCAGACGACAGGGTACTGGAAACACCATATATTTT. Translated, it gives CASRRQGTGNTIYF.

The chain has TRBV2 and TRBJ1-4; 9 bases agree with TRBD1. J lost 8 bases, V lost 6 bases, and 13 bases had no gene match. This CDR3 has 16 amino acids. The V gene's germline CDR1 is SNHLY and CDR2 FYNNEI. CDR3 nucleotide sequence: TGTGCCAGCAGAGGACTGATGACAGGGGGGGGAGAAAAACTGTTTTTT. Its protein product is CASRGLMTGGGEKLFF.

There are many counts of this clonotype. This rearrangement joins TRBV10-3 to TRBJ2-7; tentatively, D is TRBD2 (5 bases). V lost 6 bases and J lost 5, with 20 bases in between. This CDR3 is 15 amino acids long. Germline CDR1 ENHRY, CDR2 SYGVKD. CDR3 DNA sequence: TGTGCCATCAGGGAGCGCGGAGGTCTTAATCACGAGCAGTACTTC. Translated: CAIRERGGLNHEQYF.

The chain joins TRBV11-1 to TRBJ2-3; TRBD2 matches 7 bases. With V trimmed by 6 bases and J by 3 bases, 9 bases remained unmatched. Germline loops: CDR1 SGHAT, CDR2 FQDESV (reference sequence). The CDR3 is 15 amino acids. This CDR3 is CASRDPWEGTDTQYF. CDR3 nucleotide sequence: TGTGCCAGCAGGGACCCATGGGAGGGTACAGATACGCAGTATTTT.

Ten or more counts support this clonotype. The chain uses TRBV5-4 and TRBJ1-2; 7 nucleotides match TRBD1. This CDR3 has 13 amino acids. Losses at the gene ends were 3 bases for V and 8 bases for J; bases not matched to a gene: 7. Germline V CDR1 and CDR2: SGHNT, YYREEE (reference sequence). The DNA for the CDR3 is TGTGCCAGCAGCTCGACAGGGTTCGGCGGCTACACCTTC. Its protein is CASSSTGFGGYTF.

The V and J genes are TRBV15 and TRBJ1-4, with D unresolved. The CDR3 has 14 amino acids. Germline CDR1 is LNHNV and CDR2 is YYDKDF (reference sequence). Between the trimmed V and J ends, which lost 2 bases and 2 bases, there was a span of 6 bases. The CDR3 protein is CATSRPPTNEKLFF. For the CDR3, the DNA is TGTGCCACCAGCAGACCGCCCACTAATGAAAAACTGTTTTTT.

This clonotype was seen a handful of times. A much more abundant neighbour one base away suggests this may be a read error. This rearrangement joins TRBV5-1 to TRBJ2-7; D perhaps matches TRBD2 (6 bases). This CDR3 has 14 residues. The germline CDR1 and CDR2 sequences are SGHRS and YFSETQ. CDR3 protein: CASSSGRGSYEQHF. The CDR3 coding sequence is TGCGCCAGCAGCTCAGGGCGGGGATCCTACGAGCAGCACTTC.

A word on this clonotype: This may be a read error, as it is one base from a much larger clone. The chain couples TRBV19 to TRBJ1-4, with D uncertain. Trimming removed 1 base at V and 0 bases at J, with 12 bases between. Germline lookup yields CDR1 LNHDA and CDR2 SQIVND (reference sequence). The CDR3 spans 17 residues. The CDR3 region is CASSIARGISTNEKLFF. The CDR3 DNA is TGTGCCAGTAGTATAGCTCGTGGGATTTCAACTAATGAAAAACTGTTTTTT.

The V and J genes are TRBV7-9 and TRBJ2-3; D is unclear. Germline CDR1 reads SEHNR; CDR2 reads FQNEAQ (reference sequence). CDR3 length: 13 residues. V was cut by 1 base and J by 4 bases, with 6 bases left in between. In nucleotides, the CDR3 is TGTGCCAGCAGCTTAGTCCAGGCAGATACGCAGTATTTT. This translates into CASSLVQADTQYF.

The chain employs TRBV14 and TRBJ2-7, with D possibly TRBD1 on 5 matching bases. Deletions cut 2 bases from V and 7 bases from J, with 27 bases between. CDR1 SGHDN and CDR2 FVKESK come from the germline V gene. The CDR3 consists of 18 residues. CDR3: CASSQKRLQGSPNPEQYF. CDR3 nucleotide sequence: TGTGCCAGCAGCCAAAAACGGCTCCAGGGCTCCCCGAATCCTGAGCAGTACTTC. Using reference TRBV14 and TRBJ2-7 for the parts outside the CDR3, the full variable domain is EAGVTQFPSHSVIEKGQTVTLRCDPISGHDNLYWYRRVMGKEIKFLLHFVKESKQDESGMPNNRFLAERTGGTYSTLKVQPAELEDSGVYFCASSQKRLQGSPNPEQYFGPGTRLTVT.

This clonotype has just a few counts. This chain connects TRBV20-1 to TRBJ2-7; TRBD1 aligns across 10 bases. This CDR3 is built from 16 residues. The V segment lost 8 bases and the J segment 3 bases; nucleotides outside the gene matches: 16. Germline CDR1 and CDR2: DFQATT and SNEGSKA (reference sequence). CDR3 loop: CSQPTYRGTGVYEQYF. Here the CDR3 DNA reads TGCAGTCAACCTACGTACCGCGGGACAGGGGTCTACGAGCAGTACTTC.

Regarding this clonotype: A much more abundant neighbour one base away suggests this may be a read error. This chain uses TRBV11-2 with TRBJ1-1; D uncertain. Looked up from germline, CDR1 is SGHAT and CDR2 is FQNNGV. The CDR3 covers 14 residues. Trimming stripped 4 bases from V and 1 base from J, with 10 bases between. CDR3 amino acids: CASSSVAGNTEAFF. The CDR3 nucleotides read TGTGCCAGCAGCTCAGTCGCCGGGAACACTGAAGCTTTCTTT.

As regards this clonotype: Since a much larger clone is just one base distant, this may be a read error. The chain recombines TRBV11-1 with TRBJ2-4; D is undetermined. The V gene's germline CDR1 is SGHAT and CDR2 FQDESV (reference sequence). CDR3 length: 15 residues. The CDR3 spells CASGLVSLAKNIQYF. CDR3 DNA: TGTGCCAGCGGCTTAGTCTCCCTAGCCAAAAACATTCAGTACTTC. The full variable domain, its missing parts supplied by reference TRBV11-1 and TRBJ2-4, is EAEVAQSPRYKITEKSQAVAFWCDPISGHATLYWYRQILGQGPELLVQFQDESVVDDSQLPKDRFSAERLKGVDSTLKIQPAELGDSAMYLCASGLVSLAKNIQYFGAGTRLSVL.

This chain connects TRBV5-5 to TRBJ2-7; 7 nucleotides match TRBD2. The CDR3 has 12 amino acids. Germline CDR1 reads SGHKS; CDR2 reads YYEKEE (reference sequence). With 4 bases clipped from V and 11 bases from J, the junction kept 9 bases outside the gene matches. This chain's CDR3 is CASSPGWGGEYF. In DNA, the CDR3 is TGTGCCAGCAGCCCCGGTTGGGGGGGGGAGTACTTC.

There are many counts of this clonotype. In nucleotides, the CDR3 is TGTGCCAGCAGCACGACGGACAGGGGTTACACCATATATTTT. Encoded protein: CASSTTDRGYTIYF. The gene calls are TRBV7-2 and TRBJ1-3; 9 bases agree with TRBD1. Germline loops: CDR1 SGHTA, CDR2 FQGNSA. The junction had 7 bases not matched to a gene; V was cut back by 5 bases and J by 8 bases. The CDR3 is 14 residues long.

The V gene is TRBV20-1, the J gene TRBJ1-6; TRBD1 matches 10 bases. Germline CDR1 reads DFQATT; CDR2 reads SNEGSKA (reference sequence). Germline trimming cut 3 bases from V and 10 bases from J; bases unmatched to any gene: 3. The CDR3 has 13 residues. CDR3 sequence: CSASRDRGSPLHF. The CDR3 region has the DNA TGCAGTGCTAGCCGGGACAGGGGATCACCCCTCCACTTT.

The chain employs TRBV20-1 and TRBJ2-7; 8 bases line up with TRBD1. Germline CDR1 reads DFQATT; CDR2 reads SNEGSKA (reference sequence). V dropped 6 bases and J dropped 2; count of bases not matched to a gene: 12. This CDR3 has 15 amino acids. CDR3 amino acids: CSARRGAGGAYEQYF. The CDR3 region has the DNA TGCAGTGCCCGAAGAGGGGCAGGGGGCGCCTACGAGCAGTACTTC.

V and J are TRBV29-1 and TRBJ2-5; 8 bases match TRBD1. After removal of 7 bases from V and 5 bases from J, the junction contained 12 bases not matched to a gene. This CDR3 region has 14 residues. Germline CDR1 SQVTM, CDR2 ANQGSEA. The CDR3 loop is CSAVSPGGWETQYF. In DNA form, the CDR3 reads TGCAGCGCGGTTTCACCAGGGGGCTGGGAGACCCAGTACTTC.

For this clonotype: A read error may explain this, as a much larger clone is one base away. The CDR3 reads CASSAGQEALTEAFF. The CDR3 DNA reads TGTGCCAGTAGCGCCGGACAGGAGGCGCTCACTGAAGCTTTCTTT. The chain combines TRBV19 with TRBJ1-1, with TRBD1 matching 7 bases. CDR1 and CDR2 from the germline V gene are LNHDA and SQIVND (reference sequence). The CDR3 sequence is 15 residues long. The V and J ends lost 6 bases and 4 bases, in that order; junction bases with no gene match: 11.

This clonotype has a count of ten or more. The chain recombines TRBV24-1 with TRBJ2-5; D remains ambiguous. This CDR3 region has 12 residues. The germline V gene has CDR1 KGHDR and CDR2 SFDVKD. V shed 0 bases and J shed 5 bases, with 3 bases lying between them. The CDR3 here is CATSDLLETQYF. For the CDR3, the DNA is TGTGCCACCAGTGATTTGCTGGAGACCCAGTACTTC.

The CDR3 DNA reads TGTGCCACCAGCAGAGATCCAGATTACGAGCAGTACTTC. Its translation is CATSRDPDYEQYF. V is TRBV15 and J is TRBJ2-7; D unclear. CDR1 is LNHNV and CDR2 is YYDKDF in the germline V gene (reference sequence). Trimming took 0 bases from V and 4 from J, leaving 7 bases between them. This CDR3 is built from 13 residues.